Following are 13 T cell receptor beta chains from one sample sequenced in a study of T-cell memory formation after mild COVID-19. In TCRdb, the 5' RACE reads were re-called with MiXCR into one record per CDR3 protein. The table records about 410,000 distinct CDR3 sequences, less than 25% of them present only once. The specimen was PBMCs or a T cell subset sorted from them (not recorded which). Receptors originate from an adult woman who had mild COVID-19 (a few samples of this study predate the infection). Cell type and time point are not known.

This clonotype appeared a few times. The V gene is TRBV3-1, the J gene TRBJ2-5; TRBD2 aligns across 10 bases. Germline CDR1 reads LGHDT; CDR2 reads YNNKEL (reference sequence). The V gene end was trimmed by 8 bases and the J gene end by 2 bases; junction bases not matched to a gene: 5. The CDR3 sequence is 14 residues long. The CDR3 nucleotides are TGTGCCAGCGGAGTTAGCGGGGGGCAAGAGACCCAGTACTTC. Translated, it gives CASGVSGGQETQYF.

This chain links TRBV15 with TRBJ2-1; 8 nucleotides agree with TRBD2. CDR1 is LNHNV and CDR2 is YYDKDF in the germline V gene (reference sequence). The CDR3 runs 16 residues. V lost 4 bases to trimming and J lost 9 bases; unmatched junction nucleotides: 14. CDR3 loop: CATSKRREARSSEQFF. CDR3 bases: TGTGCCACCAGCAAAAGGCGGGAGGCCCGTTCCAGTGAGCAGTTCTTC. Drawing the rest from reference TRBV15 and TRBJ2-1, the complete variable domain is DAMVIQNPRYQVTQFGKPVTLSCSQTLNHNVMYWYQQKSSQAPKLLFHYYDKDFNNEADTPDNFQSRRPNTSFCFLDIRSPGLGDTAMYLCATSKRREARSSEQFFGPGTRLTVL.

The J gene is TRBJ1-1, the V gene TRBV6-5; weak D call: TRBD1 (6 bases). V lost 5 bases to trimming and J lost 4 bases, with 14 bases between them. CDR3 length: 14 amino acids. Per the germline V gene, CDR1 is MNHEY and CDR2 is SVGAGI. The CDR3 is CASSLRGTVTEAFF. The DNA for the CDR3 is TGTGCCAGCAGTCTAAGGGGGACGGTCACTGAAGCTTTCTTT.

Note on this clonotype: One end of the junction fails to match germline, which may point to a read error. The V call is TRBV19, the J call TRBJ2-6, with TRBD1 matching over 8 bases. The CDR3 contains 17 residues. Germline loops: CDR1 LNHDA, CDR2 SQIVND (reference sequence). The CDR3 is CASSVDQGAPGANVLTF. DNA of the CDR3: TGTGCCAGTAGTGTAGACCAGGGGGCGCCTGGGGCCAACGTCCTGACTTTC.

This clonotype was counted only a few times. This rearrangement joins TRBV2 to TRBJ2-5; D ambiguous. Germline assignment: CDR1 SNHLY and CDR2 FYNNEI. V was cut by 4 bases and J by 8 bases, with 11 bases left in between. The CDR3 is 12 amino acids. Here the CDR3 reads CASSVDRRTQYF. The CDR3 DNA is TGTGCCAGCAGTGTTGACCGCCGAACCCAGTACTTC.

Regarding this clonotype: Just one base apart from a much larger clone, this may be a read error. V is TRBV5-1 and J is TRBJ1-1; D is uncertain. Deletions cut 2 bases from V and 1 base from J, with 9 bases between. The CDR3 is 14 amino acids. Looked up from germline, CDR1 is SGHRS and CDR2 is YFSETQ. Here the CDR3 reads CASSFSERNTEAFF. CDR3 nucleotides: TGCGCCAGCAGCTTTTCGGAGAGGAACACTGAAGCTTTCTTT.

The CDR3 reads CSARPAGSYEQYF. The CDR3 DNA reads as TGCAGTGCTAGGCCGGCGGGCTCCTACGAGCAGTACTTC. The chain uses TRBV20-1 and TRBJ2-7, with D possibly TRBD2 on 5 matching bases. In germline, CDR1 is DFQATT, CDR2 SNEGSKA (reference sequence). The CDR3 loop spans 13 amino acids. Deletions cut 3 bases from V and 0 bases from J, with 9 bases between.

This chain joins TRBV7-3 and TRBJ2-3; TRBD2 agrees at 15 bases. The CDR3 runs 22 residues. V lost 2 bases to trimming and J lost 0 bases; unmatched junction nucleotides: 15. Germline V gene sequence: CDR1 SGHTA, CDR2 FQGTGA. This chain's CDR3 is CASSLYHLGLAGGHSSTDTQYF. The DNA for the CDR3 is TGTGCCAGCAGCTTATACCACCTGGGACTAGCGGGGGGCCACTCTAGCACAGATACGCAGTATTTT. Filled out from reference TRBV7-3 and TRBJ2-3, the complete variable domain reads GAGVSQTPSNKVTEKGKYVELRCDPISGHTALYWYRQSLGQGPEFLIYFQGTGAADDSGLPNDRFFAVRPEGSVSTLKIQRTERGDSAVYLCASSLYHLGLAGGHSSTDTQYFGPGTRLTVL.

There are a few counts of this clonotype. The genes are TRBV12-3 or TRBV12-4 and TRBJ2-5; TRBD2 matches 14 bases. The CDR3 spans 15 residues. After removal of 7 bases from V and 14 bases from J, the junction contained 15 bases not matched to a gene. Here the CDR3 DNA reads TGTGCCAGCAAACTGACTAGCGGGAGGGCCAACCGCTGTTACTTC. Translated: CASKLTSGRANRCYF.

The V and J genes are TRBV24-1 and TRBJ2-2; D may be TRBD2 (6 bases). Germline V gives CDR1 KGHDR, CDR2 SFDVKD. This CDR3 is 15 amino acids long. The V gene lost 6 bases and the J gene lost 10 bases, with 20 bases spanning the gap. The CDR3 protein is CATSHHTGEHEELFF. In DNA, the CDR3 is TGTGCCACCAGTCACCACACGGGGGAACACGAGGAGCTGTTTTTT.

The V call is TRBV29-1, the J call TRBJ1-2; D not resolved. Per the germline V gene, CDR1 is SQVTM and CDR2 is ANQGSEA. Trimming pared 5 bases from V and 2 bases from J, leaving 6 bases between. The length of the CDR3 is 11 residues. The CDR3 protein is CSVIANYGYTF. CDR3 coding DNA: TGCAGCGTTATTGCCAACTATGGCTACACCTTC.

The chain couples TRBV3-1 to TRBJ1-6; no firm D call. Trimming removed 1 base from V and 0 bases from J, with 7 bases in between. Germline-derived CDR1 and CDR2 are LGHDT and YNNKEL (reference sequence). The CDR3 extends over 16 amino acids. The CDR3 is CASSQALFSYNSPLHF. CDR3 bases: TGTGCCAGCAGCCAAGCCCTTTTCTCCTATAATTCACCCCTCCACTTT.

The rearrangement joins TRBV20-1 to TRBJ2-5; no firm D call. With 2 bases removed from V and 13 bases from J, the gap between germline ends came to 17 bases. The CDR3 has 12 residues. Germline-derived CDR1 and CDR2 are DFQATT and SNEGSKA (reference sequence). CDR3 coding DNA: TGCAGTGCTAGATCTGATCTGGCGTCCTCGTACTTC. Amino acids: CSARSDLASSYF.